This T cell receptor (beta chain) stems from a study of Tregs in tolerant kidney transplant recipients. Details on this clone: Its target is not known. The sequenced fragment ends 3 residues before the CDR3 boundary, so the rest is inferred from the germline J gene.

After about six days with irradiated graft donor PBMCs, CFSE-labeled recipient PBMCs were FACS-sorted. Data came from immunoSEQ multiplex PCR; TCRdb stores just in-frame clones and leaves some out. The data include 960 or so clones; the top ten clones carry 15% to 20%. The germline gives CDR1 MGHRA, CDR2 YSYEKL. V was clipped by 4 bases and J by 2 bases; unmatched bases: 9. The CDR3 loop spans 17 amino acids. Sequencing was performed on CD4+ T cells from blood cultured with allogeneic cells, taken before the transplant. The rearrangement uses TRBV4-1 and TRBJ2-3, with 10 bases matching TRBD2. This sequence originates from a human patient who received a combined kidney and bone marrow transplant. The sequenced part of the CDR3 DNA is TGCGCCAGCAGCCCCCTCCGAGCGGGAGGGAACACAGATACG. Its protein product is CASSPLRAGGNTDT. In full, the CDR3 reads CASSPLRAGGNTDTQYF.